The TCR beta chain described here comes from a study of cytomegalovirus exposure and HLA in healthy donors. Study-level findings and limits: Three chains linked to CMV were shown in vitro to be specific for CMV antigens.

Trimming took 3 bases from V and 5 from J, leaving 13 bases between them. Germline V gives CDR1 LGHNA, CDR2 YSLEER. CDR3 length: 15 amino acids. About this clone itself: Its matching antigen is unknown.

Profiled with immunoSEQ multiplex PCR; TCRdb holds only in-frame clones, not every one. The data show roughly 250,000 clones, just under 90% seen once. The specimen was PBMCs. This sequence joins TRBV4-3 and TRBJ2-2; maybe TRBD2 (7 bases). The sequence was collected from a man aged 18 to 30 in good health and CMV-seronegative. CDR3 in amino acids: CASSQRGGATGELFF. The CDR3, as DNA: TGCGCCAGCAGCCAGCGAGGGGGGGCAACCGGGGAGCTGTTTTTT.